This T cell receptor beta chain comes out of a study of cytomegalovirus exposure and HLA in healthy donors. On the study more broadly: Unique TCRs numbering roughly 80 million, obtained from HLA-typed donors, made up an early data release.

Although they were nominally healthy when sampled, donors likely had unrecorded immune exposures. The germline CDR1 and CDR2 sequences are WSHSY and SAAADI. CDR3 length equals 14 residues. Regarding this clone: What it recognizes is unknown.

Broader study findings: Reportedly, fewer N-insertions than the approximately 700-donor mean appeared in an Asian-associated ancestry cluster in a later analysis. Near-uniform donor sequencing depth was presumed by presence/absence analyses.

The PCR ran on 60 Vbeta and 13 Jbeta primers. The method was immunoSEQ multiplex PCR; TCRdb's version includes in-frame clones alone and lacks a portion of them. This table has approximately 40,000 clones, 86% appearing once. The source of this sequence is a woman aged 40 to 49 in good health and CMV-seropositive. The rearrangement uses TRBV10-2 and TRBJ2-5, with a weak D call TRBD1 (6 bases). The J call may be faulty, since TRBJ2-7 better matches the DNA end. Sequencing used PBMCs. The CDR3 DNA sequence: TGCGCCAGCAGTGAGTCGAAGGGGGTCCGCGAGCAGTACTTC. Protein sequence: CASSESKGVREQYF.